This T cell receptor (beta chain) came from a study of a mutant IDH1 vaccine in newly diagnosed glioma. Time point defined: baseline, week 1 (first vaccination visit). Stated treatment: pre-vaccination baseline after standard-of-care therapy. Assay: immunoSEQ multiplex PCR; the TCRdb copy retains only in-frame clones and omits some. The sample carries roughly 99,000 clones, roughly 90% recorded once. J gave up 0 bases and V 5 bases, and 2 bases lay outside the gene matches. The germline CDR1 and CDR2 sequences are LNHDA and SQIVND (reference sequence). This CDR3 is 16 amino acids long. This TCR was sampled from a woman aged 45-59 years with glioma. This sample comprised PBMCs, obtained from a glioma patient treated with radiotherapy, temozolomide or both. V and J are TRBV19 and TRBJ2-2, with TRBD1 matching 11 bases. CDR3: CASSRGQGANTGELFF. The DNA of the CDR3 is TGTGCCAGTAGTCGGGGACAGGGGGCGAACACCGGGGAGCTGTTTTTT.